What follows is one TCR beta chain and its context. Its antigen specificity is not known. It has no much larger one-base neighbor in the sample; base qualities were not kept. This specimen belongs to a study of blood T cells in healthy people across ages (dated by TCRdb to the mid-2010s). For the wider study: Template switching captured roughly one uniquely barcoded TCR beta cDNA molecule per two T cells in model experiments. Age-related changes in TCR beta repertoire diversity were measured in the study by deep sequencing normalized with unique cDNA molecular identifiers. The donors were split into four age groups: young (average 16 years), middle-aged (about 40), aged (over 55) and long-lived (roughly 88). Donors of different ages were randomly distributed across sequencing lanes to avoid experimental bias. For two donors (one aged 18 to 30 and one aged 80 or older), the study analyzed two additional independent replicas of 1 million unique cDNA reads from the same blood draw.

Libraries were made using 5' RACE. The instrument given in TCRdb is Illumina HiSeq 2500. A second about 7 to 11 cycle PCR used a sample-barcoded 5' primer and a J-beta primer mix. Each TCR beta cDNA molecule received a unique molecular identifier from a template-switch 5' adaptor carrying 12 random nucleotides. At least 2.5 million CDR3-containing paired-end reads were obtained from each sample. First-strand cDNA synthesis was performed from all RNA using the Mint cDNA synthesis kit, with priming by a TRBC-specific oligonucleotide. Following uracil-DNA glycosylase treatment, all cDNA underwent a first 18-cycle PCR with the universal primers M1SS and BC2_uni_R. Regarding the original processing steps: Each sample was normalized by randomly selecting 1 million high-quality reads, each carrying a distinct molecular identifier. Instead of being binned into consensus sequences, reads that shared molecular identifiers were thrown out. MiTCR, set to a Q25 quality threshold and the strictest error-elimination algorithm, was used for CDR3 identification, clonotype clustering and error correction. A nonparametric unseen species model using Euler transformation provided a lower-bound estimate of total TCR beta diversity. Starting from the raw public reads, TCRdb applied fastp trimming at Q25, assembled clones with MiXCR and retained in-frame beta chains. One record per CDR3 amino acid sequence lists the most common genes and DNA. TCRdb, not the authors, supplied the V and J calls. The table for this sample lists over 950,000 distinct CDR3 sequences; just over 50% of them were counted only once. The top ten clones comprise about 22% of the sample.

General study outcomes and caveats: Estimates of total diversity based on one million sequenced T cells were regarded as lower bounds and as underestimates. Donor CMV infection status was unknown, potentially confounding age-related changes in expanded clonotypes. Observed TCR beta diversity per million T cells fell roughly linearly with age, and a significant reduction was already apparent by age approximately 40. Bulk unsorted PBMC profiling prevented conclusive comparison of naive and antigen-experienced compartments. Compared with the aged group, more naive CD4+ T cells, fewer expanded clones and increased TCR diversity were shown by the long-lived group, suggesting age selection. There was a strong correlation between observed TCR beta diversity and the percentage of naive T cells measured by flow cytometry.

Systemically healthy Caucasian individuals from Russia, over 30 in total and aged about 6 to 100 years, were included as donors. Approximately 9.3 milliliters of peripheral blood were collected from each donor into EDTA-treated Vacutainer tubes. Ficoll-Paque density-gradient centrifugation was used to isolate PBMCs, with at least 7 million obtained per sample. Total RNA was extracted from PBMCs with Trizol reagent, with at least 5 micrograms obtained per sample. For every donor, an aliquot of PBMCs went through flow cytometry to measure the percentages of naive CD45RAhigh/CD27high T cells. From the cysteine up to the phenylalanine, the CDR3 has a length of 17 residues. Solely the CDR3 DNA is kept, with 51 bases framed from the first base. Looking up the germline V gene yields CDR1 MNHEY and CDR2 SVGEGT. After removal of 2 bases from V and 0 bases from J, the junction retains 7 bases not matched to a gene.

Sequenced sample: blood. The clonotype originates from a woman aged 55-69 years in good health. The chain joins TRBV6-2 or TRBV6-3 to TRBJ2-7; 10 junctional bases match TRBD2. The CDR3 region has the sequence CASSYPGLAISSYEQYF. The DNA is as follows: TGTGCCAGCAGTTACCCGGGACTAGCGATTAGCTCCTACGAGCAGTACTTC.